This T cell receptor beta chain was identified in a study of CD8 T cells in ankylosing spondylitis. This CDR3 has 17 residues. V gave up 4 bases and J gave up 0 bases, with 16 bases separating them. From germline, CDR1 is LGHNA and CDR2 YNFKEQ. Only a few counts were recorded for this clonotype. TCRdb independently ran MiXCR on the 5' RACE reads; one entry per CDR3 protein. The sample has about 400,000 distinct CDR3 sequences; 20% to 25% are singletons. The V gene is TRBV4-2, the J gene TRBJ1-3; D gene ambiguous. The sequenced sample was blood, either unsorted or a sorted T cell fraction (not recorded which). The TCR sequence derives from a male donor with ankylosing spondylitis or in good health (not recorded which). CDR3 residues: CASSPTLGIGSGNTIYF. CDR3 in DNA: TGTGCCAGCAGCCCTACCTTGGGGATCGGCTCTGGAAACACCATATATTTT.